The entry that follows covers one T cell receptor (beta chain) sequence. As handled by the study authors: From reference gene primer amplification, estimates of nucleated cell counts were derived. Measured with immunoSEQ multiplex PCR; TCRdb has only the in-frame clones, and not every one. The V and J calls and clone size come from that table; D and trimming were worked out from the DNA. Among a few hundred thousand clones, 70% to 90% were seen once, and the ten largest hold about 7.1%. These data belong to a study of blood T cell repertoires in COVID-19. Across the whole study: Collection of acute and convalescent COVID-19 samples took place in the United States, Italy and Spain. Nucleic acid was either cDNA or gDNA, and it came from T cells, B-cell-depleted T cells, or PBMCs.

Germline V CDR1 and CDR2: MNHEY, SVGAGI. Trimming shortened V by 10 bases and J by 5 bases, and 11 bases separated the two germline ends. This CDR3 region has 11 residues. The specimen was peripheral blood. This sequence originates from a woman between 65 and 79 years old with active or convalescent COVID-19. The chain recombines TRBV6-5 with TRBJ1-2; D unresolved. CDR3 sequence (DNA): TGTGCCACTCAGGAGGCTTATGGCTACACCTTC. Translated: CATQEAYGYTF.